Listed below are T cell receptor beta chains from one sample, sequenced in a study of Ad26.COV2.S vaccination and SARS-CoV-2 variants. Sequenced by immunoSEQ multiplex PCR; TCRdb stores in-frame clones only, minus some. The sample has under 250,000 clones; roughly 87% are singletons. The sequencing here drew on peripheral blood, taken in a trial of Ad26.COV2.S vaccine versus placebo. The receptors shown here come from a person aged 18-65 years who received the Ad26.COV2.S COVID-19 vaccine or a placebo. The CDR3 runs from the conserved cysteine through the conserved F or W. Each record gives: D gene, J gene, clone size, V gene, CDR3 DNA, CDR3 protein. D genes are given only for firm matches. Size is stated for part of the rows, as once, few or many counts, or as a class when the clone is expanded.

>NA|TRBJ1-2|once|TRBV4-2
TGTGCCAGCAGCCAAGTGCCTGGGGCCGGGTATGGCTACACCTTC
CASSQVPGAGYGYTF
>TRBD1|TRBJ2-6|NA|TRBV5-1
TGCGCCAGCAGCTTGGGACAGGGGGCGACTGGGGCCAACGTCCTGACTTTC
CASSLGQGATGANVLTF
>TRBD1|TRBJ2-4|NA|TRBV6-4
TGTGCCAGCATTCCAGGGGGCGCAGACATTCAGTACTTC
CASIPGGADIQYF
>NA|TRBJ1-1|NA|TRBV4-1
TGCGCCAGCAGCCAAAGAGGGGGGACTGAAGCTTTCTTT
CASSQRGGTEAFF
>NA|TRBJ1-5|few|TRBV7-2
TGTGCCAGCGCTTTCAGGGCAAGGCAGCCCCAGCATTTT
CASAFRARQPQHF
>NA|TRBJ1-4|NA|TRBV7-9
TGTGCCAGCAGCACGGACTTGCATCGCGAAAAACTGTTTTTT
CASSTDLHREKLFF
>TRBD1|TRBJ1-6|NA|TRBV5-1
TGCGCCAGCAGCTTAGGGACAGGGGAAGGCTCACCCCTCCACTTT
CASSLGTGEGSPLHF
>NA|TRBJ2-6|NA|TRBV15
TGTGCCACCAGCAGAGATTGGGTAGGGCTAGCCGGGGCCAACGTCCTGACTTTC
CATSRDWVGLAGANVLTF
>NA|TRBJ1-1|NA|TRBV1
TGCACCAGCAGCCAAGATCATCGGGGGAACACTGAAGCTTTCTTT
CTSSQDHRGNTEAFF
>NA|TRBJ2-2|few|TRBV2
TGTGCCAGCAGTGCAGGGGAGACCGGGGAGCTGTTTTTT
CASSAGETGELFF
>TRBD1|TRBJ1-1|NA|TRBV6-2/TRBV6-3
TGTGCCAGCAGTTCCCAGGGGGCGGTCACTGAAGCTTTCTTT
CASSSQGAVTEAFF
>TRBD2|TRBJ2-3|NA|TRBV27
TGTGCCAGCAGTTCGGGACTAGCGGGGGCCGGGACAGATACGCAGTATTTT
CASSSGLAGAGTDTQYF
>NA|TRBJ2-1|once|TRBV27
TGTGCCAGCAGGCGATCGGGGGGCGGTTACAATGAGCAGTTCTTC
CASRRSGGGYNEQFF
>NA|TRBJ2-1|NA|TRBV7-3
TGTGCCAGCAGCTTAGGACTGGAGTACAATGAGCAGTTCTTC
CASSLGLEYNEQFF
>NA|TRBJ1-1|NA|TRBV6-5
TGTGCCAGCAGTTACTCGCAAGGAATGAACACTGAAGCTTTCTTT
CASSYSQGMNTEAFF
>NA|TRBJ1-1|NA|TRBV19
TGTGCCAGTAGTAAAGGGGTCGGTGAAGCTTTCTTT
CASSKGVGEAFF
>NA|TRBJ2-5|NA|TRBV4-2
TGTGCCAGCAGCCAAGTTTGGACATTCCAAGAGACCCAGTACTTC
CASSQVWTFQETQYF
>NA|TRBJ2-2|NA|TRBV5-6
TGTGCCAGCAGCTTGTGGCAAGCGAACACCGGGGAGCTGTTTTTT
CASSLWQANTGELFF
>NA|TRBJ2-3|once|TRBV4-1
TGCGCCAGCACCCCACGGGCGGGGCCCACAGATACGCAGTATTTT
CASTPRAGPTDTQYF
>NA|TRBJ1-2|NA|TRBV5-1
TGCGCCAGCAGCTTGGCCGGGCAGGGCTCTGGCTACACCTTC
CASSLAGQGSGYTF
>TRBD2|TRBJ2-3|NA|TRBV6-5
TGTGCCAGCAGGCCCCTCGGGGGGGCAGATACGCAGTATTTT
CASRPLGGADTQYF
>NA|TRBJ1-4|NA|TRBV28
TGTGCCAGCAGTTCCCCCTACCTCCACGGGCCTGAAAAACTGTTTTTT
CASSSPYLHGPEKLFF
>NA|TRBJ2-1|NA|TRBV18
TGTGCCAGCTCACCAATCGGTTGGGAGCAGTTCTTC
CASSPIGWEQFF
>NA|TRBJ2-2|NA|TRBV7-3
TGTGCCAGCAGCCCTTTCGGACAGTCTAACACCGGGGAGCTGTTTTTT
CASSPFGQSNTGELFF
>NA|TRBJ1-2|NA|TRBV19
TGTGCCAGTAGTATTAGGGGCGGGGGAAACTATGGCTACACCTTC
CASSIRGGGNYGYTF
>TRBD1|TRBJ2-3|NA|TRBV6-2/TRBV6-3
TGTGCCAGCAGTAAGACAGGGGGCAGAGGTACGCAGTATTTT
CASSKTGGRGTQYF
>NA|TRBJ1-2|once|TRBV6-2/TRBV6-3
TGTGCCAGCAGCCTATTTGGCGGTGCGGGCTACACCTTC
CASSLFGGAGYTF
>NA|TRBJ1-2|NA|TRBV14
TGTGCCAGCAGCCGAACACACGACGGCTATGGCTACACCTTC
CASSRTHDGYGYTF
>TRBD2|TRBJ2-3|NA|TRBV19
TGTGCCAGTAGTCCGGGACTAGCTATCGATACGCAGTATTTT
CASSPGLAIDTQYF
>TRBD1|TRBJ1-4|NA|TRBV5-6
TGTGCCAGCAGTCGGAAGACAGGGGGTGTTGAAAAACTGTTTTTT
CASSRKTGGVEKLFF
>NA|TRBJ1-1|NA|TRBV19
TGTGCCAGTAGTATACGGGGGGGAGACACTGAAGCTTTCTTT
CASSIRGGDTEAFF
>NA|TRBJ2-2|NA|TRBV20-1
TGCAGTGCCTGGACTACCGGGGAGCTGTTTTTT
CSAWTTGELFF
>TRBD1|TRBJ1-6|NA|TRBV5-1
TGCGCCAGCAGTCCAGGACAGGGGGCATCTAATTCACCCCTCCACTTT
CASSPGQGASNSPLHF
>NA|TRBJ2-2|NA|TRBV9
TGTGCCAGCAGAGCTTCTCCGGGCCAGCCTTTTACCGGGGAGCTGTTTTTT
CASRASPGQPFTGELFF
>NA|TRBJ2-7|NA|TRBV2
TGTGCCAGCAGTGGGGACGGGACCTACGAGCAGTACTTC
CASSGDGTYEQYF
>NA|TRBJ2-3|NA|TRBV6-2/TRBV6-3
TGTGCCAGCAGTCGCGCGGGGGCCTCTAGCACAGATACGCAGTATTTT
CASSRAGASSTDTQYF
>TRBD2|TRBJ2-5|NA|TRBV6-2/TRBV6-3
TGTGCCAGCAGTGACGGAGGTGAGGGAGGGGCCCTAGAGACCCAGTACTTC
CASSDGGEGGALETQYF
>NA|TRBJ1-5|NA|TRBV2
TGTGCCAGCAGTGATGTTAGCAATCAGCCCCAGCATTTT
CASSDVSNQPQHF
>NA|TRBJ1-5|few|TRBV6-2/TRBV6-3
TGTGCCAGCAGTTACAACCGGGAGAATCAGCCCCAGCATTTT
CASSYNRENQPQHF
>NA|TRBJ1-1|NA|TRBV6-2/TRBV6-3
TGTGCCAGCAACCCAAGAACCGGGACGGGTGAGACTGAAGCTTTCTTT
CASNPRTGTGETEAFF
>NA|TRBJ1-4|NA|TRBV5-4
TGTGCCAGCAGCTTGGACGGGGTAGAAAAACTGTTTTTT
CASSLDGVEKLFF
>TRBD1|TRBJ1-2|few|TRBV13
TGTGCCAGCAGCCGAAGGGGGCAGGGGGCTCGTACCTTC
CASSRRGQGARTF